This T cell receptor (beta chain) was obtained from a study of blood T cell repertoires in COVID-19. At the level of the study: There were acute and convalescent COVID-19 samples, and they came from the United States, Italy and Spain. Nucleic acid was either cDNA or gDNA, and it came from T cells, B-cell-depleted T cells, or PBMCs.

This CDR3 contains 14 residues. Trimming cost V 6 bases and J 2 bases; bases outside gene matches: 6. Germline V gene data show CDR1 as MNHEY and CDR2 as SVGAGI. In the authors' methods: Nucleated cell counts were estimated from reference gene primer amplification. Using immunoSEQ multiplex PCR, the repertoire was profiled, and TCRdb retains in-frame clones only, with some absent. The D gene and trimming were derived from the DNA, and the V and J assignments and clone size from that table. The sample consists of 70,000 to 95,000 clones, around four fifths of them appearing once. This sequence joins TRBV6-5 and TRBJ1-2; 7 positions agree with TRBD1. Sequenced material: peripheral blood. This TCR derives from a woman aged 70-85 years with active or convalescent COVID-19. CDR3 bases: TGTGCCAGCAGAGACAACAGGGGAAACTATGGCTACACCTTC. It encodes CASRDNRGNYGYTF.